This TCR beta chain originates from a study of cytomegalovirus exposure and HLA in healthy donors. General study findings and limits: Later analysis identified a missense DCLRE1C variant that was linked to TCR beta V- and J-gene trimming. Roughly uniform sequencing depth across donors was assumed, possibly incorrectly.

The PCR contained 60 Vbeta and 13 Jbeta primers. Assay: immunoSEQ multiplex PCR; the TCRdb copy retains only in-frame clones and omits some. This table lists about 77,000 clones. Comment on this clone: What it binds is unknown.

This TCR came from a man in his fifties in good health and CMV-seropositive. Sequencing was carried out using PBMCs.

As DNA, the CDR3 is TGTGCCAGCAGTGACGAGGGGGTCTACAATGAGCAGTTCTTC. This translates into CASSDEGVYNEQFF. This chain uses TRBV6-4 with TRBJ2-1; D possibly corresponds to TRBD1 (6 bases). The germline V gene has CDR1 MRHNA and CDR2 SNTAGT. The CDR3 sequence is 14 residues long. V gave up 2 bases and J gave up 3 bases, with 8 bases separating them.